What follows are 31 T cell receptor beta chains derived from one specimen sequenced in a study of blood T cells in healthy people across ages. Primers used in a second PCR of roughly 7 to 11 cycles were a sample-barcoded 5' primer and a J-beta primer mix. TCRdb fed the 5' RACE reads into MiXCR, producing one record per CDR3 protein. The sample consists of 1.5 million to 2 million distinct CDR3 sequences, roughly 27% of them appearing once. Sample: blood. These receptors originate from a woman aged 30 to 39 in good health.

The chain recombines TRBV3-1 with TRBJ2-2; D possibly corresponds to TRBD1 (6 bases). The V gene's germline CDR1 is LGHDT and CDR2 YNNKEL (reference sequence). The CDR3 consists of 13 residues. Trimming removed 8 bases at V and 3 bases at J, with 10 bases between. This CDR3 is CASGDTDTGELFF. In nucleotides, the CDR3 is TGTGCCAGCGGGGACACTGACACCGGGGAGCTGTTTTTT.

This clonotype was detected ten times or more. One junction end does not reproduce the germline sequence, and a read error may be involved. This rearrangement joins TRBV5-1 to TRBJ1-1; D might be TRBD1 (5 bases). In germline, CDR1 is SGHRS, CDR2 YFSETQ. The CDR3 loop spans 14 amino acids. CDR3 in amino acids: CASSLVGGDTEAFF. CDR3 DNA sequence: TGTGCCAGCAGTTTAGTGGGGGGGGACACTGAAGCTTTCTTT. Filled out from reference TRBV5-1 and TRBJ1-1, the complete variable domain reads KAGVTQTPRYLIKTRGQQVTLSCSPISGHRSVSWYQQTPGQGLQFLFEYFSETQRNKGNFPGRFSGRQFSNSRSEMNVSTLELGDSALYLCASSLVGGDTEAFFGQGTRLTVV.

This clonotype was seen only a few times. This chain links TRBV6-5 with TRBJ1-1, with TRBD1 as a possible D gene (6 bases). V was shortened by 5 bases and J by 4 bases, with 17 bases between the two germline ends. CDR1 is MNHEY and CDR2 is SVGAGI in the germline V gene. This CDR3 spans 15 amino acids. CDR3 sequence reads: CASSRKQGGGTEAFF. CDR3 in DNA: TGTGCCAGCAGTCGAAAACAGGGAGGGGGCACTGAAGCTTTCTTT.

This clonotype appeared many times. The chain joins TRBV7-3 to TRBJ2-1, with D perhaps TRBD1 (6 bases). There are 12 residues in the CDR3. Trimming left V 5 bases short and J 9 bases short, with 11 bases between. Germline CDR1 SGHTA, CDR2 FQGTGA. CDR3 nucleotides: TGTGCCAGCAGCCCGAAAGGGGGTGAGCAGTTCTTC. Translated, it gives CASSPKGGEQFF.

The V and J genes are TRBV6-2 or TRBV6-3 and TRBJ2-1, with TRBD2 matching over 9 bases. The trim removed 8 bases at V and 5 bases at J, leaving 13 bases unmatched. This CDR3 comprises 16 residues. Germline CDR1 reads MNHEY; CDR2 reads SVGEGT. The CDR3, as DNA: TGTGCCAGCGGACCAAGGGCGGGGGGGCCCAACAATGAGCAGTTCTTC. It yields the protein CASGPRAGGPNNEQFF.

V usage is TRBV4-1 and J usage is TRBJ2-3; 13 positions match TRBD2. Germline V CDR1 and CDR2: MGHRA, YSYEKL. This CDR3 region has 16 residues. The J segment lost 5 bases and the V segment lost 4 bases, leaving 6 bases of the junction unmatched. In DNA, the CDR3 is TGCGCCAGCAGCCCAACTAGCGGGGGGGCGGTAGATACGCAGTATTTT. Protein: CASSPTSGGAVDTQYF.

In this sample, this clonotype turned up many times. J is TRBJ2-7 and V is TRBV29-1, with 8 bases that match TRBD1. The J segment lost 6 bases and the V segment lost 5 bases, leaving 6 bases of the junction unmatched. The CDR3 covers 12 residues. Germline V gene data show CDR1 as SQVTM and CDR2 as ANQGSEA. The CDR3 nucleotides read TGCAGCGTTTTAATGGACAGGGTCGAGCAGTACTTC. This gives the protein CSVLMDRVEQYF.

About this clonotype: The junction departs from germline at one end; a sequencing error may be responsible. The chain links TRBV5-1 to TRBJ1-5, with TRBD1 matching 8 bases. CDR1 is SGHRS, CDR2 YFSETQ, per germline. The CDR3 length is 16 residues. The CDR3 here is CANSLTGAYSNQPQHF. The CDR3 nucleotides are TGCGCCAACAGCTTGACAGGGGCGTATAGCAATCAGCCCCAGCATTTT.

The chain links TRBV20-1 to TRBJ2-5; D is ambiguous. In germline, CDR1 is DFQATT, CDR2 SNEGSKA (reference sequence). The CDR3 runs 13 residues. Trimming left V 5 bases short and J 4 bases short, with 14 bases between. The CDR3 nucleotides read TGCAGTGCTTTCCCCCAGACCGGAGAGACCCAGTACTTC. As protein: CSAFPQTGETQYF.

Worth noting for this clonotype: This may be a read error: a much more frequent sequence differs by one nucleotide. DNA of the CDR3: TGTGCCGGCAGCGTAGACGAAGTCCACGAGCAGTACTTC. Translating gives CAGSVDEVHEQYF. This chain joins TRBV9 and TRBJ2-4; the D is unclear. Near its end, the DNA agrees better with TRBJ2-7, so the J call may be wrong. The CDR3 is 13 residues long. Germline V gene data show CDR1 as SGDLS and CDR2 as YYNGEE.

Points on this clonotype: The junction does not match germline at one end; this may be a read error. The genes are TRBV7-2 and TRBJ1-1; no clear D. This CDR3 contains 15 residues. Germline assignment: CDR1 SGHTA and CDR2 FQGNSA. The CDR3 DNA is TGTGCCAGCAGCCTAGCCCCCGTGGGGAACACTGAAGCTTTCTTT. This translates into CASSLAPVGNTEAFF.

The chain is built from TRBV5-1 and TRBJ2-2; tentatively, D is TRBD2 (5 bases). Trimming removed 2 bases from V and 0 bases from J, with 11 bases in between. Germline-derived CDR1 and CDR2 are SGHRS and YFSETQ. The CDR3 runs to 16 residues. The CDR3 DNA follows: TGCGCCAGCAGCTTTACCACTAGGACGAACACCGGGGAGCTGTTTTTT. As protein: CASSFTTRTNTGELFF.

The chain joins TRBV7-9 to TRBJ1-1, with D unclear. Looked up from germline, CDR1 is SEHNR and CDR2 is FQNEAQ (reference sequence). Trimming pared 5 bases from V and 7 bases from J, leaving 14 bases between. There are 13 residues in the CDR3. CDR3 nucleotide sequence: TGTGCCAGCAGCGCTACCGGACCGAGTGAAGCTTTCTTT. Protein product: CASSATGPSEAFF.

This clonotype was recorded many times. The chain links TRBV29-1 to TRBJ2-3; 11 nucleotides match TRBD2. The CDR3 consists of 13 residues. Germline V gene data show CDR1 as SQVTM and CDR2 as ANQGSEA. Trimming took 8 bases from V and 6 from J; bases not matched to a gene: 7. CDR3: CSLLAGGLDTQYF. The DNA for the CDR3 is TGCAGCCTTCTAGCGGGAGGTCTTGATACGCAGTATTTT.

This clonotype was seen a handful of times. This sequence joins TRBV7-2 and TRBJ2-1; TRBD2 matches 8 bases. Germline V gene sequence: CDR1 SGHTA, CDR2 FQGNSA. The CDR3 totals 16 residues. V lost 3 bases and J lost 4; bases outside the gene matches: 8. The CDR3 sequence: CASSFAPLAVYNEQFF. The CDR3 bases are TGTGCCAGCAGCTTCGCCCCACTAGCGGTATACAATGAGCAGTTCTTC.

The chain couples TRBV7-9 to TRBJ2-4, with 13 bases aligning to TRBD2. The CDR3 extends over 17 amino acids. CDR1 SEHNR and CDR2 FQNEAQ come from the germline V gene (reference sequence). Trimming at V came to 4 bases and at J to 3 bases, leaving 6 bases not matched to a gene. This CDR3 reads CASSSGLAGEGKNIQYF. CDR3 nucleotides: TGTGCCAGCAGCTCCGGACTAGCGGGAGAAGGCAAAAACATTCAGTACTTC.

Worth noting for this clonotype: The junction departs from the called germline gene at one end, perhaps through a read error. This sequence joins TRBV18 and TRBJ1-6, with D possibly matching TRBD1 (6 bases). Germline V gene lookup returns CDR1 KGHSH and CDR2 LQKENI. The CDR3 spans 13 residues. The CDR3 protein is CASSAGVDSPPHF. DNA of the CDR3: TGTGCCAGCTCAGCAGGGGTTGATTCACCCCCCCACTTT.

This clonotype was counted only a few times. The chain joins TRBV29-1 to TRBJ1-5, with D unresolved. V lost 4 bases to trimming and J lost 0 bases, with 10 bases between them. The CDR3 has 14 amino acids. The germline CDR1 and CDR2 sequences are SQVTM and ANQGSEA. The CDR3 DNA is TGCAGCGTTGGAGAAAACTATAGCAATCAGCCCCAGCATTTT. This encodes CSVGENYSNQPQHF.

V and J are TRBV3-1 and TRBJ2-6; a possible D gene is TRBD1 (5 bases). This CDR3 is built from 17 residues. CDR1 is LGHDT and CDR2 is YNNKEL in the germline V gene (reference sequence). The germline V and J ends were trimmed by 5 bases and 2 bases, with 16 bases remaining between them. CDR3 sequence reads: CASSKGQGITGANVLTF. The CDR3 coding sequence is TGTGCCAGCAGCAAGGGCCAGGGTATAACTGGGGCCAACGTCCTGACTTTC. Variable domain in full (rest from reference TRBV3-1 and TRBJ2-6): DTAVSQTPKYLVTQMGNDKSIKCEQNLGHDTMYWYKQDSKKFLKIMFSYNNKELIINETVPNRFSPKSPDKAHLNLHINSLELGDSAVYFCASSKGQGITGANVLTFGAGSRLTVL.

This clonotype was counted a few times. Here the CDR3 reads CASSYSGLGLAGETQYF. DNA of the CDR3: TGTGCCAGCAGTTACTCGGGGCTGGGACTAGCGGGGGAGACCCAGTACTTC. The rearrangement links TRBV6-5 to TRBJ2-5; 13 bases are a match to TRBD2. The CDR3 has 17 amino acids. Germline-derived CDR1 and CDR2 are MNHEY and SVGAGI. V lost 0 bases to trimming and J lost 5 bases; unmatched junction nucleotides: 6.

The gene calls are TRBV7-2 and TRBJ1-1, with 12 bases that match TRBD1. The junction had 12 bases not matched to a gene; V was cut back by 6 bases and J by 7 bases. This CDR3 is 16 amino acids long. Germline V gene sequence: CDR1 SGHTA, CDR2 FQGNSA. The CDR3 protein is CASRPGTGGINDEAFF. CDR3 sequence (DNA): TGTGCCAGCAGACCCGGGACAGGGGGCATAAATGATGAAGCTTTCTTT.

This clonotype was seen at least ten times. The chain carries TRBV5-5 and TRBJ2-4, with TRBD1 matching 9 bases. V shed 4 bases and J 4 bases; nucleotides not matched to a gene: 3. The CDR3 is 14 amino acids. Germline V CDR1 and CDR2: SGHKS, YYEKEE (reference sequence). CDR3 sequence: CASSTGQGKNIQYF. As DNA, the CDR3 is TGTGCCAGCAGCACCGGACAGGGGAAAAACATTCAGTACTTC. Looking up the rest from reference TRBV5-5 and TRBJ2-4 gives the full variable domain: DAGVTQSPTHLIKTRGQQVTLRCSPISGHKSVSWYQQVLGQGPQFIFQYYEKEERGRGNFPDRFSARQFPNYSSELNVNALLLGDSALYLCASSTGQGKNIQYFGAGTRLSVL.

The chain combines TRBV6-4 with TRBJ1-5; D not resolved. Germline CDR1 is MRHNA and CDR2 is SNTAGT. V was clipped by 5 bases and J by 4 bases, with 9 bases between them. There are 13 residues in the CDR3. The CDR3 protein is CASSTDYNQPQHF. CDR3 DNA sequence: TGTGCCAGCAGTACGGACTATAATCAGCCCCAGCATTTT.

This chain links TRBV27 with TRBJ2-5, with TRBD1 matching 7 bases. The closer fit of TRBJ2-7 to the DNA end suggests the J call may be wrong. CDR1 and CDR2 (germline): MNHEY, SMNVEV (reference sequence). The CDR3 totals 15 residues. The CDR3 nucleotides read TGTGCCAGCACCCGACTACAGGGGTCATACTACGAGCAGTACTTC. Translation gives CASTRLQGSYYEQYF.

The chain uses TRBV25-1 and TRBJ1-6, with 8 bases aligning to TRBD1. V was clipped by 7 bases and J by 3 bases; unmatched bases: 8. The CDR3 sequence is 16 residues long. Germline V gives CDR1 MGHDK, CDR2 SYGVNS. The CDR3 sequence: CASTGQGLLYNSPLHF. The CDR3 nucleotides are TGTGCCAGCACAGGACAGGGCCTACTCTATAATTCACCCCTCCACTTT.

In nucleotides, the CDR3 is TGCAGTGCTAGAGAGGGGACGTCGGACCAGTACTTC. Residues: CSAREGTSDQYF. The rearrangement links TRBV20-1 to TRBJ2-5, with D perhaps assigned TRBD1 or TRBD2 (5 bases each). Germline V CDR1 and CDR2: DFQATT, SNEGSKA (reference sequence). This CDR3 contains 12 residues. V dropped 0 bases and J dropped 10 bases, with 12 bases sitting between them.

This chain joins TRBV29-1 and TRBJ2-3, with TRBD2 identical over 11 bases. The V gene's germline CDR1 is SQVTM and CDR2 ANQGSEA. Trimming took 7 bases from V and 2 from J; bases not matched to a gene: 2. This CDR3 is 13 amino acids long. The CDR3 DNA follows: TGCAGCGAACTAGCGGGAGCCACAGATACGCAGTATTTT. It translates to CSELAGATDTQYF.

This clonotype was observed once. This rearrangement joins TRBV2 to TRBJ2-3, with 12 bases aligning to TRBD2. Trimming removed 10 bases from V and 0 bases from J; junction bases left unmatched: 2. This CDR3 is 14 amino acids long. The V gene's germline CDR1 is SNHLY and CDR2 FYNNEI. The CDR3 DNA reads TGTGCCATAACTAGCGGGGGGAGCACAGATACGCAGTATTTT. Its protein product is CAITSGGSTDTQYF.

Turning to this clonotype: A much larger clone sits a single nucleotide away, making a read error possible. The chain carries TRBV7-6 and TRBJ2-7; D remains unclear. Germline-derived CDR1 and CDR2 are SGHVS and FNYEAQ. This CDR3 is 16 amino acids long. Between the trimmed V and J ends, which lost 1 base and 7 bases, there was a span of 20 bases. The CDR3 region has the DNA TGTGCCAGCAGCTTAGAGTCTTTTGTCTCCTACAATGAGCAGTACTTC. Protein product: CASSLESFVSYNEQYF.

Note on this clonotype: This clone may be a read error of a much larger clone one base away. The CDR3 reads CASSVSTSGGDEQYF. The DNA of the CDR3 is TGCGCCAGCAGCGTCTCGACTAGCGGGGGCGACGAGCAGTACTTC. The gene calls are TRBV5-1 and TRBJ2-7; 12 nucleotides agree with TRBD2. The CDR3 is 15 amino acids. V was pared by 4 bases and J by 5 bases, with 7 bases of the junction left unmatched. Germline V gene sequence: CDR1 SGHRS, CDR2 YFSETQ. Based on the CDR3 plus reference TRBV5-1 and TRBJ2-7, the full variable domain is KAGVTQTPRYLIKTRGQQVTLSCSPISGHRSVSWYQQTPGQGLQFLFEYFSETQRNKGNFPGRFSGRQFSNSRSEMNVSTLELGDSALYLCASSVSTSGGDEQYFGPGTRLTVT.

Only a few counts were recorded for this clonotype. The V gene is TRBV7-2, the J gene TRBJ1-2, with D tentatively TRBD1 (5 bases). Trimming removed 2 bases at V and 0 bases at J, with 10 bases between. Germline V gene sequence: CDR1 SGHTA, CDR2 FQGNSA. This CDR3 has 15 amino acids. CDR3 in amino acids: CASSLSETANYGYTF. DNA of the CDR3: TGTGCCAGCAGCTTATCCGAGACAGCTAACTATGGCTACACCTTC.